This TCR beta chain came from a study of OX40 agonist ivuxolimab in advanced cancers. General observations from the study: The study did not work out the antigen specificity of the expanded peripheral T cells.

Worth noting for this clone: Its antigen is still unknown.

Trimming removed 4 bases from V and 3 bases from J; junction bases left unmatched: 13. Germline V gene data show CDR1 as SNHLY and CDR2 as FYNNEI. This CDR3 region has 17 residues. Libraries were prepared by immunoSEQ multiplex PCR; TCRdb keeps only in-frame clonotypes and omits some of them. The sample has about 72,000 clones, over 75% seen once. The sequenced sample was CD4+ or CD8+ T cells sorted from blood, obtained in a trial of the OX40 agonist ivuxolimab. V is TRBV2 and J is TRBJ2-3, with 7 bases lining up with TRBD1. The sequence came from an adult with an advanced solid tumor such as melanoma, head and neck, liver or kidney cancer. In nucleotides, the CDR3 is TGTGCCAGCAGTGGCCTTAATCGACAGGGAAGTACAGATACGCAGTATTTT. Translating it yields CASSGLNRQGSTDTQYF.